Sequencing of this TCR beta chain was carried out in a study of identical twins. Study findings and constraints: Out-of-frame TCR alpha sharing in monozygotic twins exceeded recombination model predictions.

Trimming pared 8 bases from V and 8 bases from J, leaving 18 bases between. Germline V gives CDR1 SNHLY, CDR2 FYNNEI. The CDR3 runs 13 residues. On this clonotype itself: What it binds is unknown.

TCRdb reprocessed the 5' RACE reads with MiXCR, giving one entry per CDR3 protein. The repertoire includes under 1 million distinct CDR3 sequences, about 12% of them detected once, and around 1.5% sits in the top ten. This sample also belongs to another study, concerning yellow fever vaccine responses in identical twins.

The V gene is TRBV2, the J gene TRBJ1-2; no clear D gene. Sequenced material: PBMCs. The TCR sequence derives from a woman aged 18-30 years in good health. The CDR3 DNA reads TGTGCCAGCCCTCGGTCGGGCCCCTACGGCTACACCTTC. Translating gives CASPRSGPYGYTF.